This TCR beta chain derives from a study of control samples from healthy donors and cancer patients. Germline V gene data show CDR1 as WNHNN and CDR2 as SYGVQD (reference sequence). The J segment lost 8 bases and the V segment lost 6 bases, leaving 11 bases of the junction unmatched. The length of the CDR3 is 14 residues. Sequenced by immunoSEQ multiplex PCR; TCRdb stores in-frame clones only, minus some. This sample has roughly 140,000 clones, with over 90% found just once. The receptor's source is a man aged 50 to 59 in good health. This rearrangement joins TRBV10-1 to TRBJ1-2; 8 nucleotides align to TRBD1. Sequencing used blood. DNA of the CDR3: TGCGCCAGCAGGACCGGGACAGGAGTGATAGGCTACACCTTC. Amino acids: CASRTGTGVIGYTF.